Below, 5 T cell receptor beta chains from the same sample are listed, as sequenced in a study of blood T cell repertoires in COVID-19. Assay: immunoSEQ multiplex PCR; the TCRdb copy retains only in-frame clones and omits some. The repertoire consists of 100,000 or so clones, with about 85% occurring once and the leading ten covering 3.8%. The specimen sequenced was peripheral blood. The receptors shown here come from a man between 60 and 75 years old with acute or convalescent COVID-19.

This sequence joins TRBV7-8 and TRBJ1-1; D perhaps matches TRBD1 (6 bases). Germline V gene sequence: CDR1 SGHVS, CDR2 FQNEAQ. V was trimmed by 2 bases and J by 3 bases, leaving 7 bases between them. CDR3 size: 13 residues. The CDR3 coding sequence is TGTGCCAGCAGCTTAAGGGGGTACACTGAAGCTTTCTTT. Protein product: CASSLRGYTEAFF.

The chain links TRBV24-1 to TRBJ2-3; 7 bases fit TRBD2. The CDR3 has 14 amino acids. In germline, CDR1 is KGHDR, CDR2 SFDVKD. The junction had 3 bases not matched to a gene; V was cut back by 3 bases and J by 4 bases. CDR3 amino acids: CATSDTRGADTQYF. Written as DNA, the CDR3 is TGTGCCACCAGTGATACCCGGGGGGCAGATACGCAGTATTTT.

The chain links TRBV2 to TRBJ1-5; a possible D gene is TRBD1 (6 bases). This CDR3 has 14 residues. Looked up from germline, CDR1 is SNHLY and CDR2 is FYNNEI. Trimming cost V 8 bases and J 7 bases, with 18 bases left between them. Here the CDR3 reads CASSRLGAGQPQHF. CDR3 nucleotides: TGTGCCAGCTCCCGTCTGGGGGCTGGCCAGCCCCAGCATTTT.

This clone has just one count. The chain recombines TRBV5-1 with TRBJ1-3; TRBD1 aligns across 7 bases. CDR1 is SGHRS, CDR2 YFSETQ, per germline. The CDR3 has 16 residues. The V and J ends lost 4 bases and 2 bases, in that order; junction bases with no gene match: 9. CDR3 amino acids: CASSPHETGTGNTIYF. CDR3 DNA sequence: TGCGCCAGCAGCCCCCACGAGACAGGGACTGGAAACACCATATATTTT. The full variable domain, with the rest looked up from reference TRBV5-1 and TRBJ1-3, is KAGVTQTPRYLIKTRGQQVTLSCSPISGHRSVSWYQQTPGQGLQFLFEYFSETQRNKGNFPGRFSGRQFSNSRSEMNVSTLELGDSALYLCASSPHETGTGNTIYFGEGSWLTVV.

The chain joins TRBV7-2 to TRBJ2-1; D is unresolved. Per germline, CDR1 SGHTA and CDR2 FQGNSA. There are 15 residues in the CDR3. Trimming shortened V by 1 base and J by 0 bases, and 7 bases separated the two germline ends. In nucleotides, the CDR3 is TGTGCCAGCAGCTTAGTTACCAGCTCCTACAATGAGCAGTTCTTC. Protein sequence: CASSLVTSSYNEQFF.